What follows are 25 T cell receptor beta chains derived from one specimen sequenced in a study of blood T cells in healthy people across ages (dated by TCRdb to between 2015 and 2016). To prepare the library, 5' RACE was applied. Instrument on record: Illumina HiSeq 2500. A second 7 to 11 cycle PCR used a sample-barcoded 5' primer and a J-beta primer mix. TCRdb's own reprocessing of the public reads used fastp at Q25 and MiXCR and kept productive beta chains. A single entry per CDR3 protein holds the most common genes and DNA from its merged rows. A total of 600,000 to 1,000,000 distinct CDR3 sequences appear in this sample, roughly 64% of them only once. The ten largest make up 20% to 25% of the sample. Sequenced input: blood. The origin of the receptors is a man aged 25 to 40 in good health.

This clonotype was detected many times. The rearrangement joins TRBV29-1 to TRBJ2-5; D may correspond to TRBD1 or TRBD2 (5 bases each). From germline, CDR1 is SQVTM and CDR2 ANQGSEA. V shed 6 bases and J shed 5 bases, with 25 bases lying between them. CDR3 length equals 16 residues. The CDR3 DNA is TGCAGCGTCCTTACGGGGCGACTGAGCCAATTGGAGACCCAGTACTTC. Translating it yields CSVLTGRLSQLETQYF.

The rearrangement joins TRBV6-2 or TRBV6-3 to TRBJ1-4, with TRBD1 as a possible D gene (6 bases). The CDR3 is 13 residues long. CDR1 is MNHEY, CDR2 SVGEGT, per germline. Trimming removed 7 bases from V and 11 bases from J, with 17 bases in between. CDR3 amino acids: CASTHRDVWKLFF. The CDR3 DNA reads as TGTGCCAGCACCCACAGGGACGTTTGGAAACTGTTTTTT.

DNA for the CDR3: TGCAGCGTTGATGAACTAGCGGGGGGGGAGCTGTTTTTT. Encoded protein: CSVDELAGGELFF. The chain is built from TRBV29-1 and TRBJ2-2; TRBD2 matches at 10 bases. The CDR3 covers 13 residues. CDR1 is SQVTM and CDR2 is ANQGSEA in the germline V gene. Trimming took 3 bases from V and 8 from J; bases not matched to a gene: 3.

As concerns this clonotype: Since a much larger clone is just one base distant, this may be a read error. V gene TRBV20-1 combines with J gene TRBJ2-5, with D possibly called TRBD1 or TRBD2 (5 bases each). The DNA end is a closer match to TRBJ2-1, so the J assignment may be wrong. Germline V gene lookup returns CDR1 DFQATT and CDR2 SNEGSKA (reference sequence). This CDR3 spans 14 amino acids. CDR3 residues: CSASGERDQETQFF. The DNA of the CDR3 is TGCAGTGCTAGCGGGGAAAGGGACCAAGAGACCCAGTTCTTC.

The chain links TRBV13 to TRBJ2-7; possibly TRBD2 for D (5 bases). CDR3 size: 14 residues. The V gene lost 2 bases and the J gene lost 8 bases, with 16 bases spanning the gap. CDR1 is PRHDT, CDR2 FYEKMQ, per germline (reference sequence). The CDR3 loop is CASSLKWELHKQYF. The DNA for the CDR3 is TGTGCCAGCAGCTTAAAGTGGGAGTTGCACAAGCAGTACTTC.

This chain links TRBV7-9 with TRBJ2-5; D tentatively fits TRBD1 or TRBD2 (5 bases each). V lost 3 bases and J lost 7, with 6 bases in between. The V gene's germline CDR1 is SEHNR and CDR2 FQNEAQ (reference sequence). CDR3 length equals 11 residues. CDR3 sequence reads: CASSFGTTQYF. DNA of the CDR3: TGTGCCAGCAGCTTTGGGACGACCCAGTACTTC.

The chain has TRBV7-9 and TRBJ1-3; 7 bases match TRBD1. Germline trimming cut 5 bases from V and 0 bases from J; bases unmatched to any gene: 4. Germline CDR1 SEHNR, CDR2 FQNEAQ (reference sequence). The CDR3 runs 15 residues. Here the CDR3 DNA reads TGTGCCAGCAGCACAACAGGGGCCTCTGGAAACACCATATATTTT. It translates to CASSTTGASGNTIYF.

This clonotype was seen a few times. V usage is TRBV20-1 and J usage is TRBJ2-1; 7 bases map to TRBD2. From germline, CDR1 is DFQATT and CDR2 SNEGSKA (reference sequence). This CDR3 is built from 14 residues. V trimming: 3 bases; J trimming: 7 bases; junction bases outside the gene matches: 9. The CDR3 region has the DNA TGCAGTGCTAGGGCTAGCGGACCTTTTAATGAGCAGTTCTTC. This translates into CSARASGPFNEQFF.

This chain links TRBV20-1 with TRBJ2-7; the match to TRBD2 covers 12 bases. Per the germline V gene, CDR1 is DFQATT and CDR2 is SNEGSKA (reference sequence). The CDR3 has 19 residues. Losses at the gene ends were 5 bases for V and 6 bases for J; bases not matched to a gene: 23. CDR3 residues: CSAGTESRLAGAPTFEQYF. The CDR3 DNA is TGCAGTGCTGGAACCGAGAGCAGACTAGCGGGAGCCCCCACATTCGAGCAGTACTTC.

V gene TRBV20-1 combines with J gene TRBJ2-1; TRBD2 aligns across 12 bases. V lost 5 bases, J lost 9 bases, and 5 bases stayed unmatched. The CDR3 totals 13 residues. Germline CDR1 is DFQATT and CDR2 is SNEGSKA (reference sequence). The CDR3 nucleotides read TGCAGTGCTGGACTAGCGGGGACCTCTGAGCAGTTCTTC. This gives the protein CSAGLAGTSEQFF.

This chain links TRBV10-3 with TRBJ2-1; D is unclear. V lost 10 bases, J lost 1 base, and 8 bases lay in between. CDR1 ENHRY and CDR2 SYGVKD come from the germline V gene. CDR3 size: 12 residues. The CDR3, as DNA: TGTGCCACCGCTCATTCCTACAATGAGCAGTTCTTC. Residues: CATAHSYNEQFF.

This rearrangement joins TRBV7-2 to TRBJ2-3; TRBD2 agrees at 8 bases. The V gene end was trimmed by 8 bases and the J gene end by 2 bases; junction bases not matched to a gene: 12. The CDR3 is 16 amino acids. CDR1 is SGHTA and CDR2 is FQGNSA in the germline V gene. The CDR3 region is CASLRGGGSFTDTQYF. The CDR3 DNA is TGTGCCAGCCTCCGGGGGGGAGGAAGTTTCACAGATACGCAGTATTTT. Supplemented by reference TRBV7-2 and TRBJ2-3, the full variable domain reads GAGVSQSPSNKVTEKGKDVELRCDPISGHTALYWYRQSLGQGLEFLIYFQGNSAPDKSGLPSDRFSAERTGGSVSTLTIQRTQQEDSAVYLCASLRGGGSFTDTQYFGPGTRLTVL.

In this sample, this clonotype turned up once. A read error is possible here, since a much larger clone lies one base away. The chain is built from TRBV20-1 and TRBJ2-3; D remains unclear. The ends were cut back, 5 bases at V and 0 bases at J, with 15 bases in the middle. Germline loops: CDR1 DFQATT, CDR2 SNEGSKA (reference sequence). The CDR3 covers 15 residues. The DNA of the CDR3 is TGCAGTGCTCACCCTGGCGTAGTTAGCACAGATACGCAGTATTTT. It is translated as CSAHPGVVSTDTQYF.

The chain joins TRBV7-2 to TRBJ1-6, with a possible D match to TRBD1 (5 bases). The CDR3 consists of 18 residues. V shed 3 bases and J shed 4 bases, with 19 bases lying between them. Germline V gene data show CDR1 as SGHTA and CDR2 as FQGNSA. Here the CDR3 reads CASSFSLMGRGYNSPLHF. As DNA, the CDR3 is TGTGCCAGCAGCTTTTCCCTCATGGGGAGGGGATATAATTCACCCCTCCACTTT.

The chain has TRBV7-8 and TRBJ2-1, with D maybe TRBD1 (6 bases). With 2 bases removed from V and 7 bases from J, the gap between germline ends came to 15 bases. The CDR3 covers 15 residues. Germline lookup yields CDR1 SGHVS and CDR2 FQNEAQ. The DNA of the CDR3 is TGTGCCAGCAGCTTACTAACAGGGTCCAGGAATGAGCAGTTCTTC. It encodes CASSLLTGSRNEQFF.

This clonotype occurred many times. The chain employs TRBV29-1 and TRBJ2-7, with D unclear. The V gene lost 4 bases and the J gene lost 4 bases, with 5 bases spanning the gap. Germline CDR1 and CDR2: SQVTM and ANQGSEA. The CDR3 is made up of 10 amino acids. This CDR3 reads CSVVSYEQYF. The CDR3 DNA reads TGCAGCGTTGTTTCGTACGAGCAGTACTTC.

The genes are TRBV20-1 and TRBJ1-4; D ambiguous. This CDR3 spans 14 amino acids. Germline V gene lookup returns CDR1 DFQATT and CDR2 SNEGSKA (reference sequence). The V gene lost 6 bases and the J gene lost 8 bases, with 19 bases spanning the gap. The CDR3 spells CSAPPGASAEKLFF. The CDR3 DNA follows: TGCAGTGCCCCCCCAGGCGCTTCCGCGGAAAAACTGTTTTTT.

The chain combines TRBV7-9 with TRBJ2-2; 13 nucleotides match TRBD2. V lost 11 bases to trimming and J lost 0 bases; unmatched junction nucleotides: 6. The CDR3 loop spans 16 amino acids. Per the germline V gene, CDR1 is SEHNR and CDR2 is FQNEAQ (reference sequence). The CDR3 region is CAGVGTSGTNTGELFF. The CDR3 coding sequence is TGTGCCGGCGTCGGGACTAGCGGGACGAACACCGGGGAGCTGTTTTTT.

Only a few counts were recorded for this clonotype. The rearrangement links TRBV20-1 to TRBJ2-1, with D perhaps matching TRBD1 or TRBD2 (5 bases each). Germline CDR1 is DFQATT and CDR2 is SNEGSKA (reference sequence). The CDR3 spans 14 residues. Trimming took 2 bases from V and 4 from J, leaving 12 bases between them. CDR3 loop: CSARPPGPYNEQFF. CDR3 sequence (DNA): TGCAGTGCTAGACCTCCGGGACCATACAATGAGCAGTTCTTC.

V gene TRBV11-2 combines with J gene TRBJ2-5, with a weak D call TRBD2 (6 bases). Germline CDR1 and CDR2: SGHAT and FQNNGV. The CDR3 contains 12 residues. V lost 4 bases and J 9 bases, leaving 12 bases between the germline ends. CDR3 protein: CASSSGGSPQYF. Written as DNA, the CDR3 is TGTGCCAGCAGCTCAGGAGGGAGTCCCCAGTACTTC.

The chain uses TRBV6-6 and TRBJ2-3; 10 bases are shared with TRBD2. The CDR3 is 16 amino acids. With 11 bases clipped from V and 5 bases from J, the junction kept 16 bases outside the gene matches. In germline, CDR1 is MNHNY, CDR2 SVGAGI (reference sequence). The DNA of the CDR3 is TGTGCCGGCACCCGAGCCCTAGCGGGGGTCGGAGATACGCAGTATTTT. Translation: CAGTRALAGVGDTQYF.

CDR3 bases: TGTGCCAGCAGCTTTCGTGAGTCAAGTGAGCAGTACTTC. It codes for CASSFRESSEQYF. The chain is built from TRBV7-6 and TRBJ2-7; D is unclear. The CDR3 consists of 13 residues. CDR1 and CDR2 from the germline V gene are SGHVS and FNYEAQ. The V end lost 3 bases, the J end lost 7 bases, and 13 bases lay between the germline ends.

This clonotype occurred once. The chain has TRBV29-1 and TRBJ2-2, with 9 positions matching TRBD2. V dropped 7 bases and J dropped 0; count of bases not matched to a gene: 9. The CDR3 sequence is 16 residues long. Germline loops: CDR1 SQVTM, CDR2 ANQGSEA. The CDR3 region has the DNA TGCAGCGGTCGACTAGCGGCGGCTTCGAACACCGGGGAGCTGTTTTTT. It translates to CSGRLAAASNTGELFF.

This chain uses TRBV5-1 with TRBJ2-7; 9 nucleotides match TRBD1. Trimming took 2 bases from V and 4 from J; bases not matched to a gene: 4. The CDR3 sequence is 14 residues long. Germline CDR1 is SGHRS and CDR2 is YFSETQ. The CDR3 DNA follows: TGCGCCAGCAGCTTTGGGACAGGGTTTTACGAGCAGTACTTC. The encoded protein is CASSFGTGFYEQYF. Full variable domain (outside the CDR3, taken from reference TRBV5-1 and TRBJ2-7): KAGVTQTPRYLIKTRGQQVTLSCSPISGHRSVSWYQQTPGQGLQFLFEYFSETQRNKGNFPGRFSGRQFSNSRSEMNVSTLELGDSALYLCASSFGTGFYEQYFGPGTRLTVT.

The chain links TRBV29-1 to TRBJ2-1; 11 bases line up with TRBD2. The J segment lost 4 bases and the V segment lost 7 bases, leaving 6 bases of the junction unmatched. The CDR3 is 14 amino acids. The germline V gene has CDR1 SQVTM and CDR2 ANQGSEA. CDR3 coding DNA: TGCAGCGCCAGGTGGACTAGCGGGTACAATGAGCAGTTCTTC. Protein: CSARWTSGYNEQFF.